This section outlines one T cell receptor (beta chain) sequence together with its context. The data derive from a study of blood T cell repertoires in COVID-19. Whole-study context: Collection of acute and convalescent COVID-19 samples took place in the United States, Italy and Spain. T cells, B-cell-depleted T cells, or PBMCs supplied cDNA or gDNA.

Original processing methods: Scientists estimated how many nucleated cells there were by amplifying reference gene primers. This table comes from immunoSEQ multiplex PCR, and its TCRdb copy is limited to in-frame clones, with some not included. V and J calls and clone size are as listed in that table; D and trimming were resolved from the DNA. Among more than 65,000 clones listed, approximately 79% were seen once. V was clipped by 1 base and J by 1 base; unmatched bases: 7. Per germline, CDR1 MNHNS and CDR2 SASEGT. This CDR3 comprises 17 residues. This receptor was obtained from a woman aged 45-59 years with acute or convalescent COVID-19. Input material: peripheral blood. The chain joins TRBV6-1 to TRBJ2-1; 7 positions match TRBD2. The CDR3 reads CASSEGVASGSYNEQFF. The CDR3 coding sequence is TGTGCCAGCAGTGAAGGGGTTGCTAGCGGTTCCTACAATGAGCAGTTCTTC.